Following are 22 T cell receptor beta chains from one sample sequenced in a study of identical twins. TCRdb itself ran the 5' RACE reads through MiXCR, one entry per CDR3 protein. The sample shows roughly 570,000 distinct CDR3 sequences, 9.5% to 10% of them seen only once. This sample was shared with a second study, whose subject was yellow fever vaccine responses in identical twins.

Sequences were obtained from PBMCs. Every receptor here comes from a woman in her late teens or twenties in good health.

This clonotype was detected ten times or more. The chain's CDR3 is CASSLGLAGGPVFEQYF. The CDR3, as DNA: TGTGCCAGCAGCTTAGGGCTAGCGGGAGGGCCGGTGTTCGAGCAGTACTTC. The chain has TRBV7-2 and TRBJ2-7, with 12 positions matching TRBD2. The CDR3 extends over 17 amino acids. Per the germline V gene, CDR1 is SGHTA and CDR2 is FQGNSA. After removal of 1 base from V and 6 bases from J, the junction contained 10 bases not matched to a gene.

The chain's CDR3 is CASRDRAGTVNEKLFF. The CDR3 nucleotides are TGTGCCAGCAGGGATCGAGCCGGGACAGTTAATGAAAAACTGTTTTTT. The J gene is TRBJ1-4, the V gene TRBV2, with 7 nucleotides matching TRBD1. This CDR3 region has 16 residues. Trimming cost V 6 bases and J 4 bases; bases outside gene matches: 11. From germline, CDR1 is SNHLY and CDR2 FYNNEI.

This chain joins TRBV7-9 and TRBJ1-1; TRBD1 matches 10 bases. Trimming at V came to 5 bases and at J to 0 bases, leaving 3 bases not matched to a gene. From germline, CDR1 is SEHNR and CDR2 FQNEAQ (reference sequence). There are 15 residues in the CDR3. In DNA, the CDR3 is TGTGCCAGCAGCGCCGGGACAGGGGTGAACACTGAAGCTTTCTTT. As protein: CASSAGTGVNTEAFF.

In DNA, the CDR3 is TGTGCCACCAAAGGGGACACAGATACGCAGTATTTT. It is translated as CATKGDTDTQYF. V and J are TRBV15 and TRBJ2-3, with a tentative D call TRBD1 (5 bases). With 7 bases removed from V and 2 bases from J, the gap between germline ends came to 7 bases. The germline CDR1 and CDR2 sequences are LNHNV and YYDKDF (reference sequence). The CDR3 runs to 12 residues.

The rearrangement joins TRBV5-1 to TRBJ2-2, with 7 bases lining up with TRBD2. The CDR3 totals 18 residues. Germline CDR1 and CDR2: SGHRS and YFSETQ. V trimming: 4 bases; J trimming: 1 base; junction bases outside the gene matches: 13. Written as DNA, the CDR3 is TGCGCCAGCAGCGCGCCAGTCGAGGAGCGGGGGAACACCGGGGAGCTGTTTTTT. This sequence encodes CASSAPVEERGNTGELFF.

The chain is built from TRBV7-9 and TRBJ2-3, with 9 nucleotides matching TRBD2. V trimming: 3 bases; J trimming: 2 bases; junction bases outside the gene matches: 3. Germline lookup yields CDR1 SEHNR and CDR2 FQNEAQ (reference sequence). The CDR3 runs 15 residues. CDR3 in DNA: TGTGCCAGCAGCTTCCAGCGGGGGGTCACAGATACGCAGTATTTT. It encodes CASSFQRGVTDTQYF.

This clonotype occurred many times. This sequence joins TRBV4-3 and TRBJ1-1; possibly TRBD1 for D (5 bases). Deletions cut 0 bases from V and 10 bases from J, with 18 bases between. CDR3 size: 15 residues. The germline V gene encodes CDR1 LGHNA and CDR2 YSLEER. In DNA form, the CDR3 reads TGCGCCAGCAGCCAAGACGGTACTACAGGAGAAGTAGCTTTCTTT. It is translated as CASSQDGTTGEVAFF.

This clonotype showed up many times. The chain couples TRBV7-9 to TRBJ2-7; tentatively, D is TRBD2 (6 bases). Germline CDR1 SEHNR, CDR2 FQNEAQ (reference sequence). V lost 5 bases to trimming and J lost 2 bases, with 19 bases between them. CDR3 length: 16 amino acids. This chain's CDR3 is CASSTSPGEGTYEQYF. The DNA of the CDR3 is TGTGCCAGCAGCACAAGTCCGGGAGAAGGCACCTACGAGCAGTACTTC.

This sequence joins TRBV7-2 and TRBJ2-1; D is uncertain. Between the trimmed V and J ends, which lost 5 bases and 9 bases, there was a span of 11 bases. This CDR3 contains 12 residues. The germline V gene has CDR1 SGHTA and CDR2 FQGNSA. CDR3 DNA sequence: TGTGCCAGCAGCCACCCTGGAAGTGAGCAGTTCTTC. It codes for CASSHPGSEQFF.

CDR3 bases: TGTGCCAGCAGACAAACGGACAGGGGGTCCCACGAGCAGTACTTC. Its translation is CASRQTDRGSHEQYF. V is TRBV6-1 and J is TRBJ2-7, with 10 positions matching TRBD1. Per the germline V gene, CDR1 is MNHNS and CDR2 is SASEGT. The V gene end was trimmed by 6 bases and the J gene end by 5 bases; junction bases not matched to a gene: 10. CDR3 length: 15 amino acids.

This clonotype was found many times. The V gene is TRBV2, the J gene TRBJ1-5; 7 bases agree with TRBD1. Trimming took 2 bases from V and 7 from J; bases not matched to a gene: 5. Germline assignment: CDR1 SNHLY and CDR2 FYNNEI. This CDR3 contains 14 residues. In DNA, the CDR3 is TGTGCCAGCAGTGAAAGGGACAGAACCCAGCCCCAGCATTTT. It specifies CASSERDRTQPQHF. The full variable domain, rest sourced from reference TRBV2 and TRBJ1-5, is EPEVTQTPSHQVTQMGQEVILRCVPISNHLYFYWYRQILGQKVEFLVSFYNNEISEKSEIFDDQFSVERPDGSNFTLKIRSTKLEDSAMYFCASSERDRTQPQHFGDGTRLSIL.

The gene calls are TRBV5-1 and TRBJ1-6; the D is unclear. CDR3 length: 13 residues. V was trimmed by 0 bases and J by 11 bases, leaving 9 bases between them. CDR1 is SGHRS, CDR2 YFSETQ, per germline. The CDR3: CASSLGFEAPLHF. The CDR3 bases are TGCGCCAGCAGCTTGGGGTTCGAGGCACCCCTCCACTTT.

The sample holds many counts of this clonotype. The chain employs TRBV4-2 and TRBJ2-2, with no clear D. Trimming stripped 4 bases from V and 8 bases from J, with 8 bases between. Germline CDR1 LGHNA, CDR2 YNFKEQ. This CDR3 comprises 12 residues. For the CDR3, the DNA is TGTGCCAGCAGCCGCTCTGGAGGGGAGCTGTTTTTT. Its protein is CASSRSGGELFF.

The genes are TRBV20-1 and TRBJ2-7; 9 positions match TRBD1. Unmatched junction bases numbered 25, after V lost 8 bases and J lost 5 bases. Germline lookup yields CDR1 DFQATT and CDR2 SNEGSKA (reference sequence). The length of the CDR3 is 18 residues. Here the CDR3 DNA reads TGCAGTACACCCACCGGGGACAGGGTCCTCCAGAAACCACACGAGCAGTACTTC. Encoded protein: CSTPTGDRVLQKPHEQYF.

The chain links TRBV29-1 to TRBJ2-1; 8 bases fit TRBD2. After removal of 4 bases from V and 7 bases from J, the junction contained 6 bases not matched to a gene. This CDR3 has 13 residues. Germline V gene data show CDR1 as SQVTM and CDR2 as ANQGSEA. CDR3 sequence (DNA): TGCAGCGTTGTCCCGGGGGGGGCTAATGAGCAGTTCTTC. This gives the protein CSVVPGGANEQFF.

This clonotype was recorded a few times. The chain joins TRBV29-1 to TRBJ2-5; the D is unclear. CDR3 length: 12 residues. V lost 2 bases, J lost 1 base, and 5 bases lay in between. CDR1 and CDR2 (germline): SQVTM, ANQGSEA. CDR3 DNA sequence: TGCAGCGTTGAATTCAGCCAAGAGACCCAGTACTTC. Its protein product is CSVEFSQETQYF.

There are many counts of this clonotype. This rearrangement joins TRBV3-1 to TRBJ1-1; 8 nucleotides agree with TRBD1. In germline, CDR1 is LGHDT, CDR2 YNNKEL (reference sequence). Trimming cost V 1 base and J 7 bases; bases outside gene matches: 5. The CDR3 runs to 14 residues. As DNA, the CDR3 is TGTGCCAGCAGCCAAGTTCCAGGGGGCGGTGAAGCTTTCTTT. It is translated as CASSQVPGGGEAFF.

This chain links TRBV24-1 with TRBJ2-3; possible D gene TRBD1, 5 bases. Trimming took off 1 base at V and 3 bases at J, with 13 bases between the two ends. CDR1 KGHDR and CDR2 SFDVKD come from the germline V gene. CDR3 size: 16 residues. CDR3 DNA sequence: TGTGCCACCAGTGATTTCCAGGCCAGACAGACAGATACGCAGTATTTT. This codes for CATSDFQARQTDTQYF.

This clonotype was counted at least ten times. The rearrangement uses TRBV10-3 and TRBJ1-4; weak D call: TRBD1 (5 bases). Trimming cost V 3 bases and J 8 bases, with 10 bases left between them. This CDR3 is built from 13 residues. CDR1 is ENHRY, CDR2 SYGVKD, per germline. The CDR3 reads CAISDQGDEKLFF. DNA of the CDR3: TGTGCCATCAGTGATCAGGGTGACGAAAAACTGTTTTTT.

This clonotype showed up many times. This chain connects TRBV15 to TRBJ2-1; TRBD1 might be the D (6 bases). With 0 bases removed from V and 6 bases from J, the gap between germline ends came to 15 bases. Germline-derived CDR1 and CDR2 are LNHNV and YYDKDF (reference sequence). This CDR3 contains 16 residues. The CDR3 spells CATSRDNRAGANEQFF. CDR3 sequence (DNA): TGTGCCACCAGCAGAGATAATAGGGCAGGGGCCAATGAGCAGTTCTTC.

This clonotype has just a few counts. V and J are TRBV5-1 and TRBJ2-2; D unresolved. CDR1 SGHRS and CDR2 YFSETQ come from the germline V gene. Trimming left V 0 bases short and J 0 bases short, with 6 bases between. The CDR3 runs 15 residues. Here the CDR3 reads CASSLEHPNTGELFF. The CDR3 bases are TGCGCCAGCAGCTTGGAACACCCGAACACCGGGGAGCTGTTTTTT.

The rearrangement links TRBV4-2 to TRBJ2-7; 9 bases align to TRBD2. Germline assignment: CDR1 LGHNA and CDR2 YNFKEQ. This CDR3 is built from 17 residues. Trimming removed 0 bases from V and 3 bases from J; junction bases left unmatched: 9. CDR3 sequence reads: CASSQESAASGNYEQYF. The CDR3 bases are TGTGCCAGCAGCCAAGAAAGTGCGGCTAGCGGGAACTACGAGCAGTACTTC.